Sequencing of this TCR beta chain was carried out in a study of T cells in Graves' hyperthyroidism and ophthalmopathy. Study as a whole: Sampling of peripheral blood happened at initial diagnosis, prior to any treatment.

CDR3 length: 13 amino acids. V lost 1 base to trimming and J lost 4 bases, with 5 bases between them. The V gene's germline CDR1 is LNHDA and CDR2 SQIVND (reference sequence). Study-level points and caveats: Blood also carried most thyroid clonotypes expanded above 0.001. The authors' 13 V-J model separated ophthalmopathy from stable hyperthyroidism.

This clonotype occurred a few times. Its antigen is not identified. The investigators amplified TCR beta CDR3 regions from RNA transcripts. Carried out on the TCR CDR3, a first-round RT-PCR used the HTBI primer set. In TCRdb, the multiplex PCR reads were re-called with MiXCR into one record per CDR3 protein. The sample records around 690,000 distinct CDR3 sequences, approximately 15% being singletons. V and J are TRBV19 and TRBJ2-4, with a tentative D call TRBD2 (5 bases). Material: blood. This TCR was recovered from a man over 45 with Graves' hyperthyroidism. CDR3 residues: CASSIGGKNIQYF. In DNA, the CDR3 is TGTGCCAGTAGTATAGGAGGGAAAAACATTCAGTACTTC.